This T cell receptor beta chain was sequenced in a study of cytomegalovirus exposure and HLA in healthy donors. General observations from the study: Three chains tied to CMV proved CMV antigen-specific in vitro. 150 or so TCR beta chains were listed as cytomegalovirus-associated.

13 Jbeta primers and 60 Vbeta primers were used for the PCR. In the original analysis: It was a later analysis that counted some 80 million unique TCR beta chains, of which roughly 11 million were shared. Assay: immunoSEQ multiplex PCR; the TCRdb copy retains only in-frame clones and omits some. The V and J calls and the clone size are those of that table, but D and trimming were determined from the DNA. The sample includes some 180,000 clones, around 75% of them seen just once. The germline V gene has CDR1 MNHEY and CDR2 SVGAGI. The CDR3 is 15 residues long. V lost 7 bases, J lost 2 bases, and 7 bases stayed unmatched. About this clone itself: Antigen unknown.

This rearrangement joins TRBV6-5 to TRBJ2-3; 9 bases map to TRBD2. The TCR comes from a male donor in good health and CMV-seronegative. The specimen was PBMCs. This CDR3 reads CASTQAGGPTDTQYF. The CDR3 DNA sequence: TGTGCCAGCACTCAAGCGGGGGGACCCACAGATACGCAGTATTTT.